This entry concerns a single TCR beta chain. Its specificity is unknown. This CDR3 has 13 amino acids. The germline CDR1 and CDR2 sequences are MDHEN and SYDVKM. V was cut by 2 bases and J by 7 bases, with 12 bases left in between. This entry belongs to a study of cytomegalovirus exposure and HLA in healthy donors. The study, taken as a whole, reports: According to reports, the classifier identified cytomegalovirus status with high specificity and sensitivity.

PCR primers comprised 60 Vbeta and 13 Jbeta primers. Profiled with immunoSEQ multiplex PCR; TCRdb holds only in-frame clones, not every one. The data hold 70,000 to 100,000 clones, with roughly two thirds observed a single time. The material sequenced was PBMCs. The genes are TRBV28 and TRBJ2-7; TRBD2 might be the D (6 bases). This TCR was sampled from a woman aged 45 to 65 in good health and CMV-seropositive. CDR3 nucleotide sequence: TGTGCCAGCAGTTTAGGGCGGGGCTGGGAGCAGTACGTC. It codes for CASSLGRGWEQYV.